Included here is one T cell receptor (beta chain) sequence, with context. The antigen remains undetermined. This entry is derived from a study of cytomegalovirus exposure and HLA in healthy donors. General observations from the study: Reports credit the classifier with highly specific, highly sensitive diagnosis of cytomegalovirus status.

With 6 bases clipped from V and 6 bases from J, the junction kept 5 bases outside the gene matches. The germline CDR1 and CDR2 sequences are SGHAT and FQNNGV. CDR3 size: 13 residues. The PCR was carried out with 60 Vbeta primers and 13 Jbeta primers. The method was immunoSEQ multiplex PCR; TCRdb's version includes in-frame clones alone and lacks a portion of them. The sample yields around 150,000 clones, over 70% seen once. The clonotype originates from a woman aged 30 to 39 in good health and CMV-seronegative. This rearrangement joins TRBV11-2 to TRBJ1-2, with TRBD1 identical over 9 bases. The sequencing input was PBMCs. CDR3 coding DNA: TGTGCCAGCAGTCGGGACAGGGAGGATGGCTACACCTTC. Protein sequence: CASSRDREDGYTF.